Listed below are T cell receptor beta chains from one sample, sequenced in a study of blood T cell repertoires in COVID-19. Only in-frame clones appear in the TCRdb table, and some are missing; sequencing was by immunoSEQ multiplex PCR. The sample has about 170,000 clones, about four fifths seen once; the top ten hold 13% to 15%. Sequencing was carried out using peripheral blood. These receptors were taken from a man between 18 and 35 years old with active or convalescent COVID-19. Each CDR3 is given with its conserved first and last residue. A D gene is named only where the DNA matches it firmly. Expanded clones get a size class; other rows say once, few or many, or leave the size out.

J: TRBJ2-1
size: -
V: TRBV7-2
D: TRBD2
CDR3: CASSLTSGRVNEQFF
DNA: TGTGCCAGCAGCTTGACTAGCGGGAGAGTAAATGAGCAGTTCTTC

J: TRBJ1-1
size: few
V: TRBV28
D: -
CDR3: CASSSWSGNTEAFF
DNA: TGTGCCAGCAGCTCTTGGAGCGGGAACACTGAAGCTTTCTTT

J: TRBJ1-1
size: -
V: TRBV20-1
D: TRBD1
CDR3: CSASTGGEAFF
DNA: TGCAGTGCATCGACAGGGGGCGAAGCTTTCTTT

J: TRBJ1-2
size: few
V: TRBV14
D: -
CDR3: CASSQVQGFGYTF
DNA: TGTGCCAGCAGCCAGGTACAGGGTTTTGGCTACACCTTC

J: TRBJ2-3
size: -
V: TRBV28
D: TRBD1
CDR3: CASSFYRGRLGDTQYF
DNA: TGTGCCAGCAGTTTTTACAGGGGGCGCCTCGGAGATACGCAGTATTTT

J: TRBJ2-1
size: -
V: TRBV19
D: -
CDR3: CASREGQFYNEQFF
DNA: TGTGCCAGTAGGGAGGGACAGTTCTACAATGAGCAGTTCTTC

J: TRBJ2-3
size: -
V: TRBV3-1/TRBV3-2
D: TRBD1
CDR3: CASSQRGGATDTQYF
DNA: TGTGCCAGCAGCCAAAGAGGGGGCGCCACAGATACGCAGTATTTT

J: TRBJ2-5
size: -
V: TRBV28
D: -
CDR3: CASSFGNPKETQYF
DNA: TGTGCCAGCAGTTTCGGTAACCCTAAAGAGACCCAGTACTTC

J: TRBJ1-2
size: -
V: TRBV27
D: -
CDR3: CASSFGAGTNYGYTF
DNA: TGTGCCAGCAGTTTTGGGGCAGGGACTAACTATGGCTACACCTTC

J: TRBJ2-7
size: -
V: TRBV6-5
D: -
CDR3: CASSYSGAYEQYF
DNA: TGTGCCAGCAGTTACTCCGGGGCCTACGAGCAGTACTTC

J: TRBJ1-1
size: -
V: TRBV19
D: -
CDR3: CASSSNRVSEAFF
DNA: TGTGCCAGTAGTTCCAACAGGGTGAGTGAAGCTTTCTTT

J: TRBJ1-1
size: once
V: TRBV14
D: -
CDR3: CASSLWGAGDTEAFF
DNA: TGTGCCAGCAGCCTTTGGGGGGCGGGAGACACTGAAGCTTTCTTT

J: TRBJ2-1
size: -
V: TRBV6-6
D: TRBD2
CDR3: CASSYRTSGSANEQFF
DNA: TGTGCCAGCAGTTACCGGACTAGCGGGAGCGCGAATGAGCAGTTCTTC

J: TRBJ2-7
size: few
V: TRBV5-6
D: -
CDR3: CASSSTSPEQYF
DNA: TGTGCCAGCAGCTCGACAAGTCCCGAGCAGTACTTC

J: TRBJ1-2
size: -
V: TRBV6-5
D: -
CDR3: CASRRPPGVGYTF
DNA: TGTGCCAGCAGGCGCCCCCCAGGGGTCGGCTACACCTTC

J: TRBJ2-1
size: once
V: TRBV7-6
D: TRBD2
CDR3: CASSLVAGGYNEQFF
DNA: TGTGCCAGCAGCTTAGTAGCGGGGGGGTACAATGAGCAGTTCTTC

J: TRBJ1-4
size: -
V: TRBV30
D: -
CDR3: CAQNGEDNEKLFF
DNA: TGTGCCCAGAATGGAGAAGATAATGAAAAACTGTTTTTT

J: TRBJ1-5
size: once
V: TRBV11-2
D: -
CDR3: CASSLATGMGNQPQHF
DNA: TGTGCCAGCAGCTTAGCCACAGGGATGGGCAATCAGCCCCAGCATTTT

J: TRBJ1-3
size: -
V: TRBV13
D: TRBD1
CDR3: CASSTRDRGNTIYF
DNA: TGTGCCAGCAGCACCCGGGACAGAGGAAACACCATATATTTT

J: TRBJ2-7
size: -
V: TRBV7-8
D: -
CDR3: CASSLVPGNPYEQYF
DNA: TGTGCCAGCAGCTTAGTTCCGGGAAACCCCTACGAGCAGTACTTC

J: TRBJ1-1
size: -
V: TRBV29-1
D: -
CDR3: CSVEAGWVQRGNTEAFF
DNA: TGCAGCGTTGAAGCCGGTTGGGTTCAGAGAGGAAACACTGAAGCTTTCTTT

J: TRBJ1-2
size: -
V: TRBV12-5
D: -
CDR3: CASGLHREGGYTF
DNA: TGTGCTAGTGGTCTCCACAGGGAGGGTGGCTACACCTTC

J: TRBJ2-7
size: -
V: TRBV27
D: TRBD2
CDR3: CASSSRPPGLAGVPYEQYF
DNA: TGTGCCAGCAGTTCGCGCCCTCCGGGACTAGCGGGGGTCCCATACGAGCAGTACTTC

J: TRBJ2-5
size: -
V: TRBV7-2
D: -
CDR3: CASGRRSETQYF
DNA: TGTGCCAGCGGCCGGAGATCAGAGACCCAGTACTTC

J: TRBJ2-7
size: -
V: TRBV12-3/TRBV12-4
D: TRBD2
CDR3: CASSFGLAWEQYF
DNA: TGTGCCAGCAGTTTCGGACTAGCTTGGGAGCAGTACTTC

J: TRBJ1-6
size: -
V: TRBV7-9
D: TRBD1
CDR3: CASIGQGTSSYNSPLHF
DNA: TGTGCCAGCATCGGACAGGGGACCAGCTCCTATAATTCACCCCTCCACTTT

J: TRBJ2-3
size: once
V: TRBV7-9
D: -
CDR3: CASSQGSDTQYF
DNA: TGTGCCAGCAGTCAGGGGTCAGATACGCAGTATTTT

J: TRBJ2-7
size: -
V: TRBV6-1
D: TRBD1
CDR3: CASSEGQGGSYEQYF
DNA: TGTGCCAGCAGTGAAGGACAGGGGGGCTCCTACGAGCAGTACTTC

J: TRBJ1-6
size: -
V: TRBV2
D: -
CDR3: CASRVQGSNNSPLHF
DNA: TGTGCCAGCAGGGTACAGGGTAGCAATAATTCACCCCTCCACTTT

J: TRBJ1-1
size: -
V: TRBV7-8
D: -
CDR3: CASSFGQMNTEAFF
DNA: TGTGCCAGCAGCTTTGGACAGATGAACACTGAAGCTTTCTTT

J: TRBJ1-2
size: -
V: TRBV6-2/TRBV6-3
D: TRBD1
CDR3: CASSYADRRYGYTF
DNA: TGTGCCAGCAGTTACGCGGACAGGCGCTATGGCTACACCTTC

J: TRBJ2-3
size: -
V: TRBV19
D: -
CDR3: CASSIGRGPTHVNTQYF
DNA: TGTGCCAGTAGTATAGGTCGGGGTCCTACCCACGTCAATACGCAGTATTTT

J: TRBJ2-3
size: -
V: TRBV5-4
D: -
CDR3: CASSPTEGTQYF
DNA: TGTGCCAGCAGCCCGACGGAGGGTACGCAGTATTTT

J: TRBJ2-7
size: -
V: TRBV6-5
D: TRBD1
CDR3: CASSSGTGSYEQYF
DNA: TGTGCCAGCAGTTCTGGGACAGGGTCCTACGAGCAGTACTTC

J: TRBJ1-4
size: -
V: TRBV14
D: -
CDR3: CASSQLSPMEEKLFF
DNA: TGTGCCAGCAGCCAGCTCAGCCCTATGGAGGAAAAACTGTTTTTT

J: TRBJ2-7
size: once
V: TRBV19
D: TRBD1
CDR3: CASSLSGTGGYEQYF
DNA: TGTGCCAGCAGTCTCTCGGGGACAGGGGGCTACGAGCAGTACTTC

J: TRBJ1-5
size: -
V: TRBV10-2
D: -
CDR3: CASSAIQGKQPQHF
DNA: TGCGCCAGCAGTGCAATACAGGGTAAGCAGCCCCAGCATTTT

J: TRBJ2-7
size: -
V: TRBV7-3
D: TRBD2
CDR3: CASSLAGGDEQYF
DNA: TGTGCCAGCAGCTTAGCGGGAGGGGACGAGCAGTACTTC

J: TRBJ2-7
size: -
V: TRBV5-1
D: TRBD1
CDR3: CASSVLGQGPYEQYF
DNA: TGCGCCAGCAGCGTATTGGGACAGGGTCCCTACGAGCAGTACTTC

J: TRBJ1-5
size: -
V: TRBV15
D: -
CDR3: CATSRGGRHQPQHF
DNA: TGTGCCACCAGCAGGGGAGGTCGACATCAGCCCCAGCATTTT

J: TRBJ1-1
size: -
V: TRBV27
D: -
CDR3: CASSLKGDGGTEAFF
DNA: TGTGCCAGCAGTTTAAAGGGAGACGGAGGCACTGAAGCTTTCTTT

J: TRBJ2-1
size: -
V: TRBV5-4
D: TRBD2
CDR3: CASSPSGGHWDEQFF
DNA: TGTGCCAGCAGCCCTAGCGGGGGACACTGGGATGAGCAGTTCTTC

J: TRBJ1-5
size: -
V: TRBV7-8
D: TRBD1
CDR3: CASSSTGTVNQPQHF
DNA: TGTGCCAGCAGTTCAACCGGGACAGTCAATCAGCCCCAGCATTTT

J: TRBJ2-7
size: few
V: TRBV9
D: TRBD1
CDR3: CASSVGQGAYEQYF
DNA: TGTGCCAGCAGCGTTGGGCAGGGGGCCTACGAGCAGTACTTC

J: TRBJ2-1
size: -
V: TRBV19
D: TRBD1
CDR3: CASNQRTGSYNEQFF
DNA: TGTGCCAGTAATCAACGGACAGGGAGTTACAATGAGCAGTTCTTC

J: TRBJ1-4
size: -
V: TRBV4-2
D: -
CDR3: CASSQDVRYNEKLFF
DNA: TGTGCCAGCAGCCAAGATGTGCGGTATAATGAAAAACTGTTTTTT

J: TRBJ1-5
size: few
V: TRBV7-8
D: -
CDR3: CASSLAPGNSNQPQHF
DNA: TGTGCCAGCAGCTTAGCTCCCGGGAATAGCAATCAGCCCCAGCATTTT

J: TRBJ2-7
size: -
V: TRBV30
D: -
CDR3: CAWSVLRYYEQYF
DNA: TGTGCCTGGAGTGTACTAAGGTACTACGAGCAGTACTTC

J: TRBJ1-1
size: -
V: TRBV14
D: TRBD1
CDR3: CASSQDRKRAEAFF
DNA: TGTGCCAGTTCGCAGGACAGGAAGAGGGCTGAAGCTTTCTTT

J: TRBJ1-3
size: -
V: TRBV5-5
D: -
CDR3: CASSLEAGIVGNTIYF
DNA: TGTGCCAGCAGCTTGGAGGCAGGAATAGTTGGAAACACCATATATTTT

J: TRBJ2-7
size: -
V: TRBV7-2
D: TRBD1
CDR3: CASSSVGQSSYEQYF
DNA: TGTGCCAGCAGCTCAGTGGGACAGTCCTCCTACGAGCAGTACTTC

J: TRBJ2-2
size: -
V: TRBV6-5
D: TRBD1
CDR3: CASTDRGDTGELFF
DNA: TGTGCCAGCACAGACAGGGGAGACACCGGGGAGCTGTTTTTT

J: TRBJ1-1
size: once
V: TRBV29-1
D: TRBD1
CDR3: CSVEGQGWSTEAFF
DNA: TGCAGCGTTGAGGGACAGGGATGGAGCACTGAAGCTTTCTTT

J: TRBJ1-2
size: few
V: TRBV2
D: -
CDR3: CASTLNSYGYTF
DNA: TGTGCCAGCACCCTGAACAGCTATGGCTACACCTTC